The clone carrying this T cell receptor beta chain was picked up many times. The entry originates in a study of T cells after yellow fever vaccination. From the 5' RACE reads, TCRdb called clonotypes with MiXCR, one entry per CDR3 protein. The sample records fewer than 350,000 distinct CDR3 sequences, around 4.5% being singletons. The CDR3 length is 12 residues. The germline V gene has CDR1 MNHEY and CDR2 SVGAGI. The ends were cut back, 6 bases at V and 0 bases at J, with 5 bases in the middle. Sequenced here: PBMCs, sampled 15 days after the yellow fever booster vaccination. This TCR was recovered from a man younger than 30 who received the YFV17D yellow fever vaccine. The chain combines TRBV6-5 with TRBJ1-1; D not certain. CDR3 protein: CASRNLNTEAFF. The CDR3 DNA follows: TGTGCCAGCAGAAATTTGAACACTGAAGCTTTCTTT.